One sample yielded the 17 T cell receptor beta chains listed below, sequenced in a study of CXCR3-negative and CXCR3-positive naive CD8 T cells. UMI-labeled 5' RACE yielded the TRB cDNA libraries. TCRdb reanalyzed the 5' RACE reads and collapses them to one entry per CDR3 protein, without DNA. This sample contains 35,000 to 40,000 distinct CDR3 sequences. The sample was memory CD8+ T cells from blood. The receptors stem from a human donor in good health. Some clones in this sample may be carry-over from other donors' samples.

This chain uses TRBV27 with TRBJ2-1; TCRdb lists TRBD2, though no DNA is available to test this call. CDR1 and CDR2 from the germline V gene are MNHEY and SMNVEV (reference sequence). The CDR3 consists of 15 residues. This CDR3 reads CASSWSSGYYNEQFF.

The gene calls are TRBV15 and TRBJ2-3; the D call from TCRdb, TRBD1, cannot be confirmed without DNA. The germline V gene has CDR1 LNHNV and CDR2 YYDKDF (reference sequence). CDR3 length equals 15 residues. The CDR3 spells CATSRGDESTDTQYF.

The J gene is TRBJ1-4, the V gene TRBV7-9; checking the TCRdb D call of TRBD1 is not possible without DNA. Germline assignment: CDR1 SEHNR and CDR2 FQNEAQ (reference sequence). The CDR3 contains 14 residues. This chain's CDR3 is CASRSTAPRRKLFF.

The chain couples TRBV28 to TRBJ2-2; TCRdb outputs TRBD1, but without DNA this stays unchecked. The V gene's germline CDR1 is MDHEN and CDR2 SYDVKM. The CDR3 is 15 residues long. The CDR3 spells CASSLAGDNTGELFF.

CDR3 region: CASSEQGINTDTQYF. The chain uses TRBV2 and TRBJ2-3; the TCRdb call, TRBD1, lacks DNA for checking. CDR3 length equals 15 residues. In germline, CDR1 is SNHLY, CDR2 FYNNEI. Using reference TRBV2 and TRBJ2-3 for the parts outside the CDR3, the full variable domain is EPEVTQTPSHQVTQMGQEVILRCVPISNHLYFYWYRQILGQKVEFLVSFYNNEISEKSEIFDDQFSVERPDGSNFTLKIRSTKLEDSAMYFCASSEQGINTDTQYFGPGTRLTVL.

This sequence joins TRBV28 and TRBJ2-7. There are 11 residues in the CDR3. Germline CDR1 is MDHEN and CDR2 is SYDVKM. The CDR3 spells CASSFSYEQYF. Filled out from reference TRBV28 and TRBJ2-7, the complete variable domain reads DVKVTQSSRYLVKRTGEKVFLECVQDMDHENMFWYRQDPGLGLRLIYFSYDVKMKEKGDIPEGYSVSREKKERFSLILESASTNQTSMYLCASSFSYEQYFGPGTRLTVT.

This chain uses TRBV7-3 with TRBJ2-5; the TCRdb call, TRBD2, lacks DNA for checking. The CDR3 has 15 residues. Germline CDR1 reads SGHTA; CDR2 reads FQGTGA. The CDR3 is CASSSIGGGIETQYF.

The chain's CDR3 is CASSLPGDTSIGGPRSSYEQYF. This chain connects TRBV28 to TRBJ2-7; without DNA, the TCRdb call of TRBD1 cannot be checked. This CDR3 has 22 residues. Germline values: CDR1 MDHEN, CDR2 SYDVKM.

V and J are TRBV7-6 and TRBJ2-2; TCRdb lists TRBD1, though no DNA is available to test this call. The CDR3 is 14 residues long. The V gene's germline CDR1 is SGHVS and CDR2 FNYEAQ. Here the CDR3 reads CATSGTGGTGELFF.

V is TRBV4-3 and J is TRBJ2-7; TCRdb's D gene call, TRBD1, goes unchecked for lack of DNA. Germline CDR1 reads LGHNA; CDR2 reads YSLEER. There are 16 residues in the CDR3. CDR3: CASSQDQGGSSYEQYF.

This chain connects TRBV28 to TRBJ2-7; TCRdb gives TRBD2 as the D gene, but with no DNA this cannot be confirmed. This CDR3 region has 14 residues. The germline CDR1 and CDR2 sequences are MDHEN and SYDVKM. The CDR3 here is CASSFIGRSYEQYF.

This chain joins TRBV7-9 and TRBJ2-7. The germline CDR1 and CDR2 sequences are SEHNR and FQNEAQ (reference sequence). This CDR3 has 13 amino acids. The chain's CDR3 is CASSLTTKPEQYF.

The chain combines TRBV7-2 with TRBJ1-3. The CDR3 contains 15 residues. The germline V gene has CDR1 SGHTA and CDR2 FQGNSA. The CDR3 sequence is CASSSGEGAGNTIYF.

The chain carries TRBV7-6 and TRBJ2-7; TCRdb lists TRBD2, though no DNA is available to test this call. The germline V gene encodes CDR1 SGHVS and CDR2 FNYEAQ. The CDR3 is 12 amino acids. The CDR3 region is CASSSAGREQYF.

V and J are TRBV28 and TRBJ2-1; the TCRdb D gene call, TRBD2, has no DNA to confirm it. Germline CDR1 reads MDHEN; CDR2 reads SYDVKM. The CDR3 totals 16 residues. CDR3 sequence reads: CASSLDSGGAPLEQFF. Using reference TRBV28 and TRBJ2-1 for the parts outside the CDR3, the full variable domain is DVKVTQSSRYLVKRTGEKVFLECVQDMDHENMFWYRQDPGLGLRLIYFSYDVKMKEKGDIPEGYSVSREKKERFSLILESASTNQTSMYLCASSLDSGGAPLEQFFGPGTRLTVL.

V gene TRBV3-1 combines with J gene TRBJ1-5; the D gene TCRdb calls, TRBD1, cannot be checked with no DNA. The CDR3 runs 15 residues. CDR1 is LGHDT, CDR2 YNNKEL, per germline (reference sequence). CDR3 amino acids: CASSSGPGGNQPQHF.

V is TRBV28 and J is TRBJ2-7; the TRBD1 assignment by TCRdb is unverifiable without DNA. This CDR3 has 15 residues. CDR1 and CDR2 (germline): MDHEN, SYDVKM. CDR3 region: CASSTGQVYSYEQYF.